One sample yielded the 18 T cell receptor beta chains listed below, sequenced in a study of blood T cell repertoires in COVID-19. Assay: immunoSEQ multiplex PCR; the TCRdb copy retains only in-frame clones and omits some. Among under 200,000 clones listed, roughly 80% were seen once. Sequencing was done on a sample of PBMCs or T cells enriched from blood (not recorded which). The receptors here all came from a woman aged 40-49 years with acute COVID-19.

On this clone itself: The germline gene is not matched at one end of the junction; a read error may be the cause. The J gene is TRBJ2-2, the V gene TRBV7-7; perhaps TRBD2 as D (6 bases). The CDR3 loop spans 17 amino acids. Germline loops: CDR1 SSHAT, CDR2 FNYEAQ (reference sequence). CDR3 nucleotide sequence: TGTGCTAGCAGCTTAGGTTTAGGCGGGGACAACACCGGGGAGCTGTTTTTT. It is translated as CASSLGLGGDNTGELFF.

The CDR3 DNA reads as TGTGCCAGCAGTTACTTAACGACTGGGTTCGGTGAGCAGTTCTTC. Its protein is CASSYLTTGFGEQFF. J is TRBJ2-1 and V is TRBV6-5; the D is unclear. V lost 1 base and J 9 bases, leaving 16 bases between the germline ends. The CDR3 length is 15 residues. Germline V gene lookup returns CDR1 MNHEY and CDR2 SVGAGI.

This chain links TRBV19 with TRBJ2-7, with D possibly TRBD1 on 6 matching bases. From germline, CDR1 is LNHDA and CDR2 SQIVND (reference sequence). The CDR3 has 10 amino acids. This chain's CDR3 is CGQDHYEQYF. The CDR3 coding sequence is TGTGGACAGGACCATTACGAGCAGTACTTC.

This clone was seen a single time. The rearrangement joins TRBV10-3 to TRBJ2-2, with 7 bases fitting TRBD1. Germline loops: CDR1 ENHRY, CDR2 SYGVKD. The CDR3 is made up of 18 amino acids. The V and J ends lost 5 bases and 0 bases, in that order; junction bases with no gene match: 12. The CDR3 is CAISSLGTDTANTGELFF. DNA for the CDR3: TGTGCCATCAGTTCCTTAGGGACAGATACGGCGAACACCGGGGAGCTGTTTTTT.

This chain joins TRBV5-4 and TRBJ1-3, with 9 bases aligning to TRBD1. From germline, CDR1 is SGHNT and CDR2 YYREEE (reference sequence). This CDR3 contains 15 residues. Trimming took 2 bases from V and 2 from J; bases not matched to a gene: 2. The DNA for the CDR3 is TGTGCCAGCAGCTTCGGGACAGGGACTGGAAACACCATATATTTT. Encoded protein: CASSFGTGTGNTIYF.

The chain combines TRBV2 with TRBJ2-7, with TRBD2 identical over 13 bases. Trimming took 5 bases from V and 7 from J; bases not matched to a gene: 2. Germline V CDR1 and CDR2: SNHLY, FYNNEI. The CDR3 is 13 amino acids. CDR3 residues: CASSQTSGGEQYV. The CDR3 bases are TGTGCCAGCAGTCAGACTAGCGGGGGGGAGCAGTACGTC.

The chain links TRBV7-6 to TRBJ2-6, with D maybe TRBD2 (6 bases). Germline V lookup: CDR1 SGHVS, CDR2 FNYEAQ. With 0 bases removed from V and 2 bases from J, the gap between germline ends came to 8 bases. The length of the CDR3 is 16 residues. The CDR3 sequence: CASSLATRTGANVLTF. For the CDR3, the DNA is TGTGCCAGCAGCTTAGCGACTAGAACTGGGGCCAACGTCCTGACTTTC.

The J gene is TRBJ1-1, the V gene TRBV12-3 or TRBV12-4, with unresolved D. Trimming pared 6 bases from V and 3 bases from J, leaving 11 bases between. The CDR3 runs to 13 residues. CDR3 in amino acids: CASSLKRDTEAFF. The CDR3 DNA is TGTGCCAGCAGCCTGAAGAGGGACACTGAAGCTTTCTTT.

The chain combines TRBV11-3 with TRBJ2-2, with 8 bases that match TRBD2. The CDR3 covers 16 residues. CDR1 and CDR2 from the germline V gene are SGHNT and YENEEA. V lost 5 bases, J lost 5 bases, and 10 bases stayed unmatched. CDR3 DNA sequence: TGTGCCAGCAGCCCCACGGGAGGGCCTAGGACCGGGGAGCTGTTTTTT. Translating gives CASSPTGGPRTGELFF.

The rearrangement joins TRBV30 to TRBJ1-1, with D tentatively TRBD1 (6 bases). Germline CDR1 reads GTSNPN; CDR2 reads SVGIG (reference sequence). This CDR3 has 14 amino acids. V lost 3 bases and J 3 bases, leaving 14 bases between the germline ends. The CDR3 DNA follows: TGTGCCTGGAGCGACGGAGAGGGGGACACTGAAGCTTTCTTT. Its translation: CAWSDGEGDTEAFF.

The gene calls are TRBV13 and TRBJ2-3; TRBD2 aligns across 14 bases. The CDR3 covers 14 residues. The V gene's germline CDR1 is PRHDT and CDR2 FYEKMQ (reference sequence). V shed 6 bases and J 10 bases; nucleotides not matched to a gene: 6. For the CDR3, the DNA is TGTGCCAGCAGTTTCGGGACTAGCGGGAGTTCGCAGTATTTT. Translation gives CASSFGTSGSSQYF.

The rearrangement uses TRBV7-3 and TRBJ2-1; 14 bases are shared with TRBD2. The length of the CDR3 is 17 residues. Germline lookup yields CDR1 SGHTA and CDR2 FQGTGA. V gave up 1 base and J gave up 7 bases; unmatched junction bases: 6. The CDR3 protein is CASSLIGLAGGVNEQFF. The DNA for the CDR3 is TGTGCCAGCAGCTTAATCGGACTAGCGGGAGGTGTTAATGAGCAGTTCTTC.

CDR3 region: CASQRQFMNTEAFF. Here the CDR3 DNA reads TGTGCCAGTCAACGCCAGTTCATGAACACTGAAGCTTTCTTT. The rearrangement links TRBV19 to TRBJ1-1, with D unclear. The V end lost 8 bases, the J end lost 0 bases, and 13 bases lay between the germline ends. The CDR3 runs to 14 residues. The V gene's germline CDR1 is LNHDA and CDR2 SQIVND (reference sequence).

The gene calls are TRBV14 and TRBJ1-1; D ambiguous. The V end lost 0 bases, the J end lost 2 bases, and 10 bases lay between the germline ends. The V gene's germline CDR1 is SGHDN and CDR2 FVKESK. This CDR3 has 15 amino acids. This chain's CDR3 is CASSQEERENTEAFF. As DNA, the CDR3 is TGTGCCAGCAGCCAAGAGGAGAGAGAAAACACTGAAGCTTTCTTT.

The gene calls are TRBV29-1 and TRBJ1-2, with TRBD1 matching 7 bases. V lost 6 bases, J lost 3 bases, and 10 bases stayed unmatched. Germline CDR1 is SQVTM and CDR2 is ANQGSEA. The CDR3 extends over 14 amino acids. The CDR3: CSVTTGVGYYGYTF. The CDR3 DNA reads as TGCAGCGTAACCACAGGGGTCGGATACTATGGCTACACCTTC.

The chain couples TRBV6-5 to TRBJ2-3; TRBD1 agrees at 7 bases. The CDR3 is made up of 13 amino acids. With V trimmed by 8 bases and J by 2 bases, 4 bases remained unmatched. Germline CDR1 MNHEY, CDR2 SVGAGI. Here the CDR3 DNA reads TGTGCCAGCCGGGACAGAACCACAGATACGCAGTATTTT. Translated, it gives CASRDRTTDTQYF.

This chain joins TRBV10-2 and TRBJ2-1; weak D call: TRBD1 (6 bases). The CDR3 length is 13 residues. V lost 0 bases and J lost 9, with 9 bases in between. CDR1 and CDR2 (germline): WSHSY, SAAADI. As DNA, the CDR3 is TGCGCCAGCAGTGAGTCGACCAGGGGTGAGCAGTTCTTC. Its translation is CASSESTRGEQFF.

The chain couples TRBV9 to TRBJ2-3; D possibly corresponds to TRBD1 (6 bases). Germline CDR1 SGDLS, CDR2 YYNGEE. CDR3 length equals 18 residues. Trimming pared 0 bases from V and 1 base from J, leaving 18 bases between. For the CDR3, the DNA is TGTGCCAGCAGCGTAGCTACGACGACCAGGGGAGGCACAGATACGCAGTATTTT. It specifies CASSVATTTRGGTDTQYF.